These T cell receptor beta chains were read from a single sample in a study of blood T cell repertoires in COVID-19. This table comes from immunoSEQ multiplex PCR, and its TCRdb copy is limited to in-frame clones, with some not included. Of 150,000 to 200,000 clones in the sample, around 90% were seen once. Sample: peripheral blood. Source of these receptors: a man aged 55 to 69 with active or convalescent COVID-19. CDR3s include the opening cysteine and the closing phenylalanine or tryptophan. D genes are given only for firm matches. Clone size is given for some rows only: seen once, a few or many times, or a class if the clone is expanded.

clone_size j_call d_call v_call cdr3_nt cdr3_aa
NA TRBJ2-7 NA TRBV5-1 TGCGCCAGCAGGGCGATTGGACTGTCCTACGAGCAGTACTTC CASRAIGLSYEQYF
once TRBJ1-6 NA TRBV10-3 TGTGCCATCAGTGCCGGGGTTAGCTCCTATAATTCACCCCTCCACTTT CAISAGVSSYNSPLHF
NA TRBJ2-7 TRBD1 TRBV19 TGTGCCAGTAGTATTAGGGGGCCGGGAATCGGCGAGCAGTACTTC CASSIRGPGIGEQYF
NA TRBJ1-1 NA TRBV5-1 TGCGCCAGCAGCCGGGACACCACGACTGAAGCTTTCTTT CASSRDTTTEAFF
NA TRBJ1-3 NA TRBV2 TGTGCCAGCAGCCCCACAGGGATCGGAAACACCATATATTTT CASSPTGIGNTIYF
NA TRBJ2-6 NA TRBV5-1 TGCGCCAGCAGCGGAACAGGGACTGGGGCCAACGTCCTGACTTTC CASSGTGTGANVLTF
NA TRBJ2-1 TRBD2 TRBV10-3 TGTGCCATCAGTGAGTCGGCGGGGGATTACAATGAGCAGTTCTTC CAISESAGDYNEQFF
NA TRBJ2-6 NA TRBV15 TGTGCCACCAGCAGGTTCGGCTCTGGGGCCAACGTCCTGACTTTC CATSRFGSGANVLTF
NA TRBJ2-7 TRBD1 TRBV5-5 TGTGCCAGCAGCTTCGACAGGGGAATATACGAGCAGTACTTC CASSFDRGIYEQYF
NA TRBJ1-1 NA TRBV27 TGTGCCAGCAGATGGACTCTAGCGAACACTGAAGCTTTCTTT CASRWTLANTEAFF
NA TRBJ2-3 NA TRBV3-1/TRBV3-2 TGTGCCAGCAGGCCCACCGCCTGGACTGACCTCACAGATACGCAGTATTTT CASRPTAWTDLTDTQYF
few TRBJ1-1 NA TRBV29-1 TGCAGCGTCCATGGCCTTTGGAGGGACACTGAAGCTTTCTTT CSVHGLWRDTEAFF
NA TRBJ1-2 NA TRBV29-1 TGCAGCGTCCCATGGGGGGGCTATGGCTACACCTTC CSVPWGGYGYTF
NA TRBJ2-1 TRBD2 TRBV7-9 TGTGCCAGCAGCTTAAGAGCGGGGGGGCCCAACAATGAGCAGTTCTTC CASSLRAGGPNNEQFF
NA TRBJ2-1 TRBD2 TRBV3-1/TRBV3-2 TGTGCCAGCAGCCAAGGCTGGACTAGCGGGGGGGCTCGCGAGCAGTTCTTC CASSQGWTSGGAREQFF
NA TRBJ2-5 NA TRBV5-1 TGCGCCAGCAGCTTGGGACAGTTGGTGGAGCAAGAGACCCAGTACTTC CASSLGQLVEQETQYF
NA TRBJ1-3 TRBD1 TRBV19 TGTGCCAGTAGCGATCCGGGACAGGGAATCCGAAACACCATATATTTT CASSDPGQGIRNTIYF
NA TRBJ1-5 TRBD1 TRBV27 TGTGCCAGCAGTATCGGGACAGAGGATCAGCCCCAGCATTTT CASSIGTEDQPQHF
NA TRBJ1-1 TRBD1 TRBV6-5 TGTGCCAGCAGTTATTCCCCGACAGGGAGAAACACTGAAGCTTTCTTT CASSYSPTGRNTEAFF
NA TRBJ1-4 TRBD1 TRBV2 TGTGCCAGCAGGATCCGACAGGGAACTAATGAAAAACTGTTTTTT CASRIRQGTNEKLFF
NA TRBJ2-5 NA TRBV5-1 TGCGCCAGCAGCGCGCTCAAAGAGACCCAGTACTTC CASSALKETQYF
NA TRBJ1-5 TRBD1 TRBV19 TGTGCCAGTGCCGGGACAGGGGGAAATCAGCCCCAGCATTTT CASAGTGGNQPQHF
NA TRBJ1-2 TRBD1 TRBV27 TGTGCCAGCAGTTTACAGGGACAGGGGAACTCCTTCAACTATGGCTACACCTTC CASSLQGQGNSFNYGYTF
NA TRBJ2-1 NA TRBV10-2 TGCGCCAGCAGTGAGTCGACAGGACACTCCTACAATGAGCAGTTCTTC CASSESTGHSYNEQFF
once TRBJ1-4 TRBD1 TRBV2 TGTGCCAGCAGTGCCGGGACAGATAATGAAAAACTGTTTTTT CASSAGTDNEKLFF
few TRBJ2-3 NA TRBV10-3 TGTGCCATCAGTCCGGGATCCCAGATGGCAGATACGCAGTATTTT CAISPGSQMADTQYF
NA TRBJ2-7 TRBD2 TRBV6-6 TGTGCCAGCAGTTACGGAAGCGGGGGGACCTACGAGCAGTACTTC CASSYGSGGTYEQYF
NA TRBJ1-2 TRBD1 TRBV4-1 TGCGCCAGCAGCCAGGGGGACAGCCTCTACTATGGCTACACCTTC CASSQGDSLYYGYTF
NA TRBJ2-5 NA TRBV7-6 TGTGCCAGCAGTCCCATTGGCAGTAATGGCCAAGAGACCCAGTACTTC CASSPIGSNGQETQYF
NA TRBJ1-5 NA TRBV7-2 TGTGCCAGCAGCGACCTCAGGGGATTTGGCAATCAGCCCCAGCATTTT CASSDLRGFGNQPQHF
once TRBJ1-5 TRBD1 TRBV2 TGTGCCAGCAGAATAGACAGGGGGGTCAATCAGCCCCAGCATTTT CASRIDRGVNQPQHF
NA TRBJ1-2 NA TRBV19 TGTGCCACCCGACTGGGGGGAGGAGATGGCTACACCTTC CATRLGGGDGYTF
NA TRBJ2-3 NA TRBV11-2 TGTGCCAGCAGCCCCGGGGATACGCAGTATTTT CASSPGDTQYF
NA TRBJ1-2 NA TRBV2 TGTGCCAGCAGGGCAGGGGTGAGCTATGGCTACACCTTC CASRAGVSYGYTF
NA TRBJ2-1 NA TRBV18 TGTGCCAGCTCACTAACTTCCGGACAGCACAATGAGCAGTTCTTC CASSLTSGQHNEQFF
once TRBJ2-7 NA TRBV11-2 TGTGCCAGCAGCTTAGGTAGGGGGACCTACGAGCAGTACTTC CASSLGRGTYEQYF
NA TRBJ1-1 NA TRBV9 TGTGCCAGCAGCGTAAGGGAGGTTAGGGGTCGACAATCGGGAGCTTTCTTT CASSVREVRGRQSGAFF
NA TRBJ1-1 NA TRBV10-3 TGTGCCATCAGTGAAGAAGAGGATTCTGAAGCTTTCTTT CAISEEEDSEAFF
NA TRBJ2-6 NA TRBV19 TGTGCCAGTAGTTTCTCGACAGGAACTATTATCCGGGCTGGGGCCAACGTCCTGACTTTC CASSFSTGTIIRAGANVLTF
NA TRBJ2-2 TRBD2 TRBV10-1 TGCGCCACCAGAGCGGGAGCTACCAACACCGGGGAGCTGTTTTTT CATRAGATNTGELFF
NA TRBJ1-3 TRBD1 TRBV7-8 TGTGCCAGCAGCACCGACAGGGGGGTAGCACCAGAGACCCGAAACACCATATATTTT CASSTDRGVAPETRNTIYF
once TRBJ2-7 NA TRBV30 TGTGCCTGGTCCGACAGGGACTGGCACGAGCAGTACTTC CAWSDRDWHEQYF
NA TRBJ1-6 NA TRBV6-5 TGTGCCAGCAGTTACGGGGCGGGAGTTGGAGGTTCACCCCTCCACTTT CASSYGAGVGGSPLHF
once TRBJ1-3 NA TRBV5-6 TGTGCCAGCAGCATTAGCTCTGGAAACACCATATATTTT CASSISSGNTIYF
once TRBJ2-4 NA TRBV21-1 TGTGCCAGCAGCTATTACTCCGGGACAGGGATTAATCTAGCCAAAAACATTCAGTACTTC CASSYYSGTGINLAKNIQYF
NA TRBJ2-5 NA TRBV29-1 TGCAGCGTTGAAGATGCCGGCTCCCGCGGAGAGACCCAGTACTTC CSVEDAGSRGETQYF
NA TRBJ1-2 TRBD1 TRBV6-5 TGTGCCAGCAGAGGACAGGGAAGCTATGGCTACACCTTC CASRGQGSYGYTF
NA TRBJ1-1 NA TRBV29-1 TGCAGCGTGACTAGGGTTAACACTGAAGCTTTCTTT CSVTRVNTEAFF
NA TRBJ1-6 TRBD1 TRBV27 TGTGCCAGCAGTTTTTTCCGACAGGGGTACTCACCCCTCCACTTT CASSFFRQGYSPLHF
once TRBJ1-5 NA TRBV10-2 TGCGCCAGCAGTGAACAGTTCAATCAGCCCCAGCATTTT CASSEQFNQPQHF
NA TRBJ2-1 NA TRBV5-1 TGCGCCAGCAGCCTCTCGGGACTTACCTACAATGAGCAGTTCTTC CASSLSGLTYNEQFF
NA TRBJ1-2 TRBD1 TRBV2 TGTGCCAGCAGGGTACAGGGGTGGGGCGGCTACACCTTC CASRVQGWGGYTF
once TRBJ2-6 TRBD1 TRBV3-1/TRBV3-2 TGTGCCAGCAGTCATTTGACAGGGAAATCTGGGGCCAACGTCCTGACTTTC CASSHLTGKSGANVLTF
NA TRBJ1-4 NA TRBV6-1 TGTGCCAGCAGTGAAGATACGGGGGTAAGGGATGAAAAACTGTTTTTT CASSEDTGVRDEKLFF
NA TRBJ2-7 TRBD2 TRBV10-3 TGTGCCATCAGTGATAACGGGGGGGCGATCGAGCAGTACTTC CAISDNGGAIEQYF
NA TRBJ2-7 NA TRBV15 TGTGCCACCAGCAGAGATATAGGGGGTTACGAGCAGTACTTC CATSRDIGGYEQYF
NA TRBJ1-5 NA TRBV20-1 TGCAGTGCTAGTGGGGGCTATAGCAATCAGCCCCAGCATTTT CSASGGYSNQPQHF
NA TRBJ1-6 TRBD1 TRBV19 TGTGCCAGCGAAGCCGGGACAGGAGTCCACTCCTATAATTCACCCCTCCACTTT CASEAGTGVHSYNSPLHF
NA TRBJ2-1 TRBD2 TRBV4-1 TGCGCCAGCAGCCAAGCCCCAGGGAGGGATGGTGAGCAGTTCTTC CASSQAPGRDGEQFF
NA TRBJ2-2 TRBD2 TRBV18 TGTGCCAGCCACGCCAGGCTAGCGGGGGGGCCTTCCACCGGGGAGCTGTTTTTT CASHARLAGGPSTGELFF